This T cell receptor beta chain was observed in a study of T cell responses to AZD1222 COVID-19 vaccine. Trimming shortened V by 0 bases and J by 4 bases, and 6 bases separated the two germline ends. Germline CDR1 LGHNA, CDR2 YNFKEQ. The CDR3 extends over 14 amino acids. Using immunoSEQ multiplex PCR, the repertoire was profiled, and TCRdb retains in-frame clones only, with some absent. Of approximately 85,000 clones in the sample, 70% to 90% were seen once. Study findings and constraints: Unmutated variant regions are reportedly the target of nearly half of TCRs that are spike-specific.

Comments on this clone: The antigen is undetermined.

The sample here was peripheral blood, taken on day 0 of AZD1222 vaccination. The V gene is TRBV4-2, the J gene TRBJ1-4; no reliable D call. The TCR comes from an adult in good health. In DNA form, the CDR3 reads TGTGCCAGCAGCCAAGATCGGGGTAATGAAAAACTGTTTTTT. It is translated as CASSQDRGNEKLFF.